This entry lists 24 T cell receptor beta chains sequenced from one sample in a study of cytomegalovirus exposure and HLA in healthy donors. Amplification used 60 Vbeta primers and 13 Jbeta primers. Measured with immunoSEQ multiplex PCR; TCRdb has only the in-frame clones, and not every one. Among roughly 200,000 clones listed, around 80% were seen once. Sequenced: PBMCs. Receptors were obtained from a woman aged 25 to 39 in good health and CMV-seropositive.

A single count supports this clone. J is TRBJ1-2 and V is TRBV12-5; possible D gene TRBD1, 5 bases. Germline lookup yields CDR1 LGHNT and CDR2 FRNRAP. The CDR3 length is 14 residues. Trimming shortened V by 6 bases and J by 4 bases, and 15 bases separated the two germline ends. The CDR3 region has the DNA TGTGCTAGTGGGAGCGGGGCAAGCAGCTATGGCTACACCTTC. Translated: CASGSGASSYGYTF.

The J gene is TRBJ1-5, the V gene TRBV21-1; the table's TRBD1 call for D was not verified on the DNA. TRBV21-1 is a pseudogene locus. The CDR3 has 19 amino acids. The CDR3 nucleotides read TGTGCCAGCAGCAGGAAACCCAGGGGGCATCGAGTAAGCAATCAGCCCCAGCATTTT. As protein: CASSRKPRGHRVSNQPQHF.

This chain joins TRBV27 and TRBJ2-7; D might be TRBD1 (6 bases). The germline gives CDR1 MNHEY, CDR2 SMNVEV (reference sequence). The V and J ends lost 2 bases and 4 bases respectively, with 15 bases between them. The CDR3 runs 15 residues. Written as DNA, the CDR3 is TGTGCCAGCAGTTTACATCGGGACAAGGATTACGAGCAGTACTTC. Protein: CASSLHRDKDYEQYF.

The CDR3 spells CASSLGAGVGAFF. The CDR3 coding sequence is TGTGCCAGCAGTTTAGGCGCAGGGGTCGGAGCTTTCTTT. The J gene is TRBJ1-1, the V gene TRBV27, with D possibly TRBD1 on 6 matching bases. This CDR3 has 13 residues. Germline CDR1 reads MNHEY; CDR2 reads SMNVEV (reference sequence). V lost 2 bases to trimming and J lost 10 bases, with 14 bases between them.

The rearrangement links TRBV29-1 to TRBJ2-2, with TRBD2 as a possible D gene (5 bases). The CDR3 runs 13 residues. Germline CDR1 SQVTM, CDR2 ANQGSEA. V lost 2 bases to trimming and J lost 3 bases, with 7 bases between them. CDR3 nucleotides: TGCAGCGTTGAAACGGGGTACACCGGGGAGCTGTTTTTT. Protein product: CSVETGYTGELFF.

This clone was detected only once. The rearrangement links TRBV9 to TRBJ2-1; a weak D match, TRBD2 (5 bases). V shed 4 bases and J shed 8 bases, with 19 bases lying between them. This CDR3 is built from 15 residues. From germline, CDR1 is SGDLS and CDR2 YYNGEE. This CDR3 is CASSPRASTIHEQFF. The CDR3 DNA reads as TGTGCCAGCAGCCCGCGGGCCAGTACAATACATGAGCAGTTCTTC. Filled out from reference TRBV9 and TRBJ2-1, the complete variable domain reads DSGVTQTPKHLITATGQRVTLRCSPRSGDLSVYWYQQSLDQGLQFLIQYYNGEERAKGNILERFSAQQFPDLHSELNLSSLELGDSALYFCASSPRASTIHEQFFGPGTRLTVL.

The chain is built from TRBV6-5 and TRBJ2-7; 11 bases agree with TRBD1. V trimming: 5 bases; J trimming: 3 bases; junction bases outside the gene matches: 6. This CDR3 comprises 15 residues. Per germline, CDR1 MNHEY and CDR2 SVGAGI. CDR3 amino acids: CASSKPGTGGYEQYF. CDR3 DNA: TGTGCCAGCAGTAAGCCGGGGACAGGGGGCTACGAGCAGTACTTC.

This clone was seen many times. This chain uses TRBV2 with TRBJ1-4; 12 bases align to TRBD1. With V trimmed by 6 bases and J by 8 bases, 7 bases remained unmatched. CDR1 SNHLY and CDR2 FYNNEI come from the germline V gene. The CDR3 consists of 15 residues. The chain's CDR3 is CASRFGGTGGEKLFF. CDR3 bases: TGTGCCAGCAGATTTGGGGGGACAGGGGGCGAAAAACTGTTTTTT.

To note about this clone: One junction end does not reproduce the germline sequence, and a read error may be involved. The J gene is TRBJ2-7, the V gene TRBV27; the match to TRBD2 covers 8 bases. Germline CDR1 and CDR2: MNHEY and SMNVEV (reference sequence). CDR3 length: 16 amino acids. In DNA form, the CDR3 reads TGTGCCAGCAGCATTAGACTAGCGAGCAGATCCTACGAGCAGCACTTC. Translated, it gives CASSIRLASRSYEQHF.

The chain couples TRBV30 to TRBJ2-1; D may be TRBD2 (6 bases). The ends were cut back, 2 bases at V and 0 bases at J, with 8 bases in the middle. From germline, CDR1 is GTSNPN and CDR2 SVGIG (reference sequence). The CDR3 spans 14 residues. CDR3 sequence (DNA): TGTGCCTGGAGTTACGGGAGCTCCTACAATGAGCAGTTCTTC. It encodes CAWSYGSSYNEQFF.

V and J are TRBV7-9 and TRBJ2-5, with a tentative D call TRBD1 (5 bases). V shed 3 bases and J shed 2 bases, with 13 bases lying between them. Germline V gives CDR1 SEHNR, CDR2 FQNEAQ (reference sequence). The CDR3 covers 15 residues. CDR3 protein: CASSFPDRLQETQYF. CDR3 DNA: TGTGCCAGCAGCTTCCCCGACAGATTGCAAGAGACCCAGTACTTC. The whole variable domain, remainder taken from reference TRBV7-9 and TRBJ2-5, is DTGVSQNPRHKITKRGQNVTFRCDPISEHNRLYWYRQTLGQGPEFLTYFQNEAQLEKSRLLSDRFSAERPKGSFSTLEIQRTEQGDSAMYLCASSFPDRLQETQYFGPGTRLLVL.

The rearrangement uses TRBV6-5 and TRBJ1-1, with D possibly TRBD1 on 5 matching bases. Germline CDR1 and CDR2: MNHEY and SVGAGI. This CDR3 is 15 amino acids long. Trimming pared 5 bases from V and 4 bases from J, leaving 17 bases between. CDR3 bases: TGTGCCAGCAGTCCCCGCGGGGGAGGAATCACTGAAGCTTTCTTT. Translating it yields CASSPRGGGITEAFF.

In this sample, this clone turned up a few times. The genes are TRBV11-2 and TRBJ2-6, with 7 bases that match TRBD1. The CDR3 covers 16 residues. Trimming at V came to 2 bases and at J to 2 bases, leaving 3 bases not matched to a gene. Germline V lookup: CDR1 SGHAT, CDR2 FQNNGV. CDR3 protein: CASSLLTGAGANVLTF. For the CDR3, the DNA is TGTGCCAGCAGCTTACTAACAGGGGCTGGGGCCAACGTCCTGACTTTC.

Remarks on this clone: A read error may produce the germline difference seen at one junction end. At the DNA level, this CDR3 is encoded by other sequences in the same sample as well. The CDR3 loop is CASSYSVQVNTEAFF. CDR3 bases: TGTGCCAGCAGTTACTCGGTACAGGTCAACACCGAAGCTTTCTTT. The chain recombines TRBV6-5 with TRBJ1-1; TRBD1 is a possible D gene (5 bases). This CDR3 comprises 15 residues. Germline CDR1 reads MNHEY; CDR2 reads SVGAGI.

This clone appeared once. The genes are TRBV5-1 and TRBJ2-1, with no clear D. Germline V gives CDR1 SGHRS, CDR2 YFSETQ. The length of the CDR3 is 16 residues. V dropped 0 bases and J dropped 0 bases, with 10 bases sitting between them. CDR3 loop: CASSLGFRGSYNEQFF. As DNA, the CDR3 is TGCGCCAGCAGCTTGGGGTTCAGAGGCTCCTACAATGAGCAGTTCTTC.

The genes are TRBV27 and TRBJ2-7; 9 bases are shared with TRBD2. CDR1 MNHEY and CDR2 SMNVEV come from the germline V gene (reference sequence). The J segment lost 0 bases and the V segment lost 6 bases, leaving 3 bases of the junction unmatched. The CDR3 contains 14 residues. CDR3 DNA sequence: TGTGCCAGCAGCCGCGGGGGGGCCTCCTACGAGCAGTACTTC. Its protein is CASSRGGASYEQYF.

The chain joins TRBV12-5 to TRBJ2-7; TRBD2 might be the D (5 bases). This CDR3 spans 11 amino acids. V dropped 5 bases and J dropped 7 bases, with 9 bases sitting between them. Germline V gene sequence: CDR1 LGHNT, CDR2 FRNRAP. This CDR3 reads CASGLGGEQYF. Written as DNA, the CDR3 is TGTGCTAGTGGTCTAGGAGGAGAGCAGTACTTC. Complete variable domain (other parts from reference TRBV12-5 and TRBJ2-7): DARVTQTPRHKVTEMGQEVTMRCQPILGHNTVFWYRQTMMQGLELLAYFRNRAPLDDSGMPKDRFSAEMPDATLATLKIQPSEPRDSAVYFCASGLGGEQYFGPGTRLTVT.

The chain carries TRBV15 and TRBJ2-5; D is unresolved. Trimming removed 0 bases from V and 6 bases from J, with 14 bases in between. This CDR3 comprises 15 residues. Germline-derived CDR1 and CDR2 are LNHNV and YYDKDF (reference sequence). The CDR3 is CATSRDIGDFQTQYF. The CDR3 DNA sequence: TGTGCCACCAGCAGAGATATAGGCGACTTCCAGACCCAGTACTTC. Supplemented by reference TRBV15 and TRBJ2-5, the full variable domain reads DAMVIQNPRYQVTQFGKPVTLSCSQTLNHNVMYWYQQKSSQAPKLLFHYYDKDFNNEADTPDNFQSRRPNTSFCFLDIRSPGLGDTAMYLCATSRDIGDFQTQYFGPGTRLLVL.

V usage is TRBV18 and J usage is TRBJ1-1, with D tentatively TRBD1 (5 bases). CDR3 length equals 14 residues. Trimming took off 0 bases at V and 10 bases at J, with 15 bases between the two ends. The V gene's germline CDR1 is KGHSH and CDR2 LQKENI. The CDR3 protein is CASSPPGRGLRAFF. The CDR3 nucleotides read TGTGCCAGCTCACCACCCGGAAGGGGATTAAGAGCTTTCTTT. Based on the CDR3 plus reference TRBV18 and TRBJ1-1, the full variable domain is NAGVMQNPRHLVRRRGQEARLRCSPMKGHSHVYWYRQLPEEGLKFMVYLQKENIIDESGMPKERFSAEFPKEGPSILRIQQVVRGDSAAYFCASSPPGRGLRAFFGQGTRLTVV.

V usage is TRBV7-2 and J usage is TRBJ2-7; a weak D match, TRBD1 (5 bases). Looked up from germline, CDR1 is SGHTA and CDR2 is FQGNSA. V lost 1 base and J lost 0, with 7 bases in between. The CDR3 length is 14 residues. CDR3 residues: CASSLDRPSYEQYF. The CDR3 region has the DNA TGTGCCAGCAGCTTAGACAGGCCCTCCTACGAGCAGTACTTC.

The chain is built from TRBV6-1 and TRBJ1-2; D gene uncertain. Germline V gene sequence: CDR1 MNHNS, CDR2 SASEGT. Deletions cut 1 base from V and 4 bases from J, with 16 bases between. The CDR3 sequence is 16 residues long. The CDR3 sequence is CASSEGYTAPIYGYTF. As DNA, the CDR3 is TGTGCCAGCAGTGAAGGATATACAGCACCAATCTATGGCTACACCTTC.

The chain links TRBV27 to TRBJ1-2, with D possibly TRBD1 on 5 matching bases. Trimming stripped 0 bases from V and 5 bases from J, with 10 bases between. This CDR3 is built from 14 residues. The germline V gene encodes CDR1 MNHEY and CDR2 SMNVEV (reference sequence). The CDR3 loop reads CASSLSVGQYGYTF. The DNA for the CDR3 is TGTGCCAGCAGTTTATCTGTGGGGCAGTATGGCTACACCTTC.

V usage is TRBV27 and J usage is TRBJ1-1; 7 bases map to TRBD1. After removal of 5 bases from V and 5 bases from J, the junction contained 5 bases not matched to a gene. The germline CDR1 and CDR2 sequences are MNHEY and SMNVEV (reference sequence). The CDR3 spans 13 residues. The CDR3 region is CASSIYRGTEAFF. The DNA of the CDR3 is TGTGCCAGCAGTATATACAGGGGTACTGAAGCTTTCTTT.

This chain connects TRBV4-3 to TRBJ2-2; D uncertain. Germline CDR1 is LGHNA and CDR2 is YSLEER. The CDR3 runs to 15 residues. V was cut by 0 bases and J by 7 bases, with 12 bases left in between. CDR3 residues: CASSQDLLSFGELFF. The CDR3 DNA reads TGCGCCAGCAGCCAAGATCTGTTGTCGTTCGGGGAGCTGTTTTTT.